This T cell receptor beta chain comes out of a study of spatial heterogeneity in lung cancer. On this clonotype itself: Its antigen is not identified.

CDR1 is LNHNV and CDR2 is YYDKDF in the germline V gene (reference sequence). This CDR3 region has 21 residues. V gave up 1 base and J gave up 4 bases; unmatched junction bases: 17. Time point of the sample: sample taken at primary tumor resection. TCRdb re-analysed the 5' RACE reads in MiXCR, keeping a single row per CDR3 protein. The table shows some 6,900 distinct CDR3 sequences, with about 12% occurring only once. Overall study results and limits: In tumors, expanded intratumoral alpha and beta TCR counts tracked mutation counts.

V usage is TRBV15 and J usage is TRBJ2-5; the match to TRBD2 covers 14 bases. The sequencing here drew on lung tumor tissue, taken at surgery. The TCR comes from a male donor with early-stage non-small cell lung cancer. The CDR3 is CATSRALLQTGTSGRRETQYF. The CDR3 coding sequence is TGTGCCACCAGCAGAGCCCTACTCCAGACAGGGACTAGCGGGAGACGAGAGACCCAGTACTTC.